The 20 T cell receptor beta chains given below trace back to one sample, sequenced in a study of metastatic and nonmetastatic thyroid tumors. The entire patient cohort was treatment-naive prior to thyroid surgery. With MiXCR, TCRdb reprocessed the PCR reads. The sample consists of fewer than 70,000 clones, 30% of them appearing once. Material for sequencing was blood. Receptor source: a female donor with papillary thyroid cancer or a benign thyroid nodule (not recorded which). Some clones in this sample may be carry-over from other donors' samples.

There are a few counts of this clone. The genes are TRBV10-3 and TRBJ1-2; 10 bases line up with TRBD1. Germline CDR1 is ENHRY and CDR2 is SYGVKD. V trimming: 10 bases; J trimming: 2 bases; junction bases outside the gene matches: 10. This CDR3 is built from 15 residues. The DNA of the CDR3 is TGTGCCAGTGGACAGGGGGGCGCACAAAACTATGGCTACACCTTC. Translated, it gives CASGQGGAQNYGYTF.

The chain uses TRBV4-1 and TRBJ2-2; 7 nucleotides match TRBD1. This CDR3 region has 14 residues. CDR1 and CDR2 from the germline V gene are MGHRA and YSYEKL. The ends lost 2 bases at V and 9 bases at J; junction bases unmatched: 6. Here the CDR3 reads CASSQRGQVRELFF. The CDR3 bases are TGCGCCAGCAGCCAAAGGGGGCAAGTTCGGGAGCTGTTTTTT.

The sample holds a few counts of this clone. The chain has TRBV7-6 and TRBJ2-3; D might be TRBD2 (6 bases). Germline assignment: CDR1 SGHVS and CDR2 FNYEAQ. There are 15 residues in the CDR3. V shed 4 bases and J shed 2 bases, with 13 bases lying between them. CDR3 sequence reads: CASSSWGGNTDTQYF. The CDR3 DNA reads TGTGCCAGCAGCTCCTGGGGCGGGAACACAGATACGCAGTATTTT.

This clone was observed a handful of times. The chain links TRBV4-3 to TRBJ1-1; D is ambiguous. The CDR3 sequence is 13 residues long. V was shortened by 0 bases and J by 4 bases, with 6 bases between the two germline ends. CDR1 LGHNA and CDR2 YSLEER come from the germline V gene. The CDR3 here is CASSQEMVTEAFF. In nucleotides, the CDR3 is TGCGCCAGCAGCCAAGAGATGGTCACTGAAGCTTTCTTT.

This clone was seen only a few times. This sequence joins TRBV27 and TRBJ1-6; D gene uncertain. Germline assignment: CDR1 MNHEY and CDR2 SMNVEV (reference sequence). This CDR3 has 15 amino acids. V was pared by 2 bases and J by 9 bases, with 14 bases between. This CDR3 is CASSLLDTAGSPLHF. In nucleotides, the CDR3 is TGTGCCAGCAGTTTACTAGATACCGCAGGTTCACCCCTCCACTTT.

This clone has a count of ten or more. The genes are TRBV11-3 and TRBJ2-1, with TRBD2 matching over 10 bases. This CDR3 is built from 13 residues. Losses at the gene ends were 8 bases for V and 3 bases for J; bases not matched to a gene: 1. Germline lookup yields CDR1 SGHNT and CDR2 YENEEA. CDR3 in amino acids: CASRTSGYNEQFF. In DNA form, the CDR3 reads TGTGCCAGCCGGACTAGCGGCTACAATGAGCAGTTCTTC.

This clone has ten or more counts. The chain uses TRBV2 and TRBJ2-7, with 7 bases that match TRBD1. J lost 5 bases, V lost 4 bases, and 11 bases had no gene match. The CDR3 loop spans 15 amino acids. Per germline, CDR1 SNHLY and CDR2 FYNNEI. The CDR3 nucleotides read TGTGCCAGCAGTGTAGGGGACAGCCCTACAGACGAGCAGTACTTC. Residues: CASSVGDSPTDEQYF.

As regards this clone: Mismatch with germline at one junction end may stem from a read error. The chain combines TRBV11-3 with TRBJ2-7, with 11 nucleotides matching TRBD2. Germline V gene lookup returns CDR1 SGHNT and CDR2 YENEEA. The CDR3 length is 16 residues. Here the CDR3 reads CASSLGASGRSFEQYF. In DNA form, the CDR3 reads TGTGCCAGCAGCTTAGGGGCTAGCGGGAGGTCCTTCGAGCAGTACTTC.

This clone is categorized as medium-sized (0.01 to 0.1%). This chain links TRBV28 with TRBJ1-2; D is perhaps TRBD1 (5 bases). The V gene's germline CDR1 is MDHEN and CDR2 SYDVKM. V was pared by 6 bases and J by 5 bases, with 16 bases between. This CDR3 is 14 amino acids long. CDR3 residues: CASSIGQQAYGYTF. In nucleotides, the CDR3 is TGTGCCAGCAGCATCGGACAACAAGCATATGGCTACACCTTC.

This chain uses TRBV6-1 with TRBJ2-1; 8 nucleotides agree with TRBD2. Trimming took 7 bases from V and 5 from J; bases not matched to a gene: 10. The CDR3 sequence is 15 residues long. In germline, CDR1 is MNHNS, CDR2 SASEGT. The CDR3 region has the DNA TGTGCCAGCACATATACTAGCGGAGGCCACAATGAGCAGTTCTTC. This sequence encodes CASTYTSGGHNEQFF.

The chain's CDR3 is CASSYRDRGASYEQYF. CDR3 bases: TGTGCCAGCAGCTACCGGGACAGGGGGGCCTCCTACGAGCAGTACTTC. This sequence joins TRBV7-3 and TRBJ2-7, with 11 bases lining up with TRBD1. Unmatched junction bases numbered 5, after V lost 4 bases and J lost 0 bases. From germline, CDR1 is SGHTA and CDR2 FQGTGA. The CDR3 has 16 residues.

CDR3 in amino acids: CASSQEANNYGYTF. DNA for the CDR3: TGCGCCAGCAGCCAAGAGGCGAACAACTATGGCTACACCTTC. This rearrangement joins TRBV4-1 to TRBJ1-2; D is undetermined. This CDR3 comprises 14 residues. The V end lost 0 bases, the J end lost 2 bases, and 7 bases lay between the germline ends. Per germline, CDR1 MGHRA and CDR2 YSYEKL.

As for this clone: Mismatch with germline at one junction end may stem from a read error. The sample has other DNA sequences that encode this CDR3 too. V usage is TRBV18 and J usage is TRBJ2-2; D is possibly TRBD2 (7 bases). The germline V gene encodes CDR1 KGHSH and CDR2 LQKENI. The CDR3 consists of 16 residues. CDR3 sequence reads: CASSQRDIANTGELFF. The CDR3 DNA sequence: TGCGCCAGCTCACAGCGGGACATCGCGAACACCGGGGAGCTGTTTTTT.

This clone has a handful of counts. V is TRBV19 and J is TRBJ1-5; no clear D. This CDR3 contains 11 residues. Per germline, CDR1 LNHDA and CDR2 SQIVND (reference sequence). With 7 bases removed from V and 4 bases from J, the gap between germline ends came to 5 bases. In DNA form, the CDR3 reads TGTGCCAGTACTCAAAATCAGCCCCAGCATTTT. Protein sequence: CASTQNQPQHF.

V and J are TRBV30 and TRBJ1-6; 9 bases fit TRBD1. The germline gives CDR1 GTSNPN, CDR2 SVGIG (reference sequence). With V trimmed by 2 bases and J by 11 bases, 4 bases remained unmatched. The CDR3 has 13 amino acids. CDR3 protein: CAWSRDRVAPLHF. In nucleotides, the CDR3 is TGTGCCTGGAGTCGGGACAGGGTGGCACCCCTCCACTTT. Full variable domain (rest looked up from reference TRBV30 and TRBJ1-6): SQTIHQWPATLVQPVGSPLSLECTVEGTSNPNLYWYRQAAGRGLQLLFYSVGIGQISSEVPQNLSASRPQDRQFILSSKKLLLSDSGFYLCAWSRDRVAPLHFGNGTRLTVT.

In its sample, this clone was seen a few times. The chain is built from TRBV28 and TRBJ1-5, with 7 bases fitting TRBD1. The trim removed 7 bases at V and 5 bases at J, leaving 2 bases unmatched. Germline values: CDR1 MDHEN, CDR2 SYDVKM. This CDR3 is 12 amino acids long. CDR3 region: CASKGGDQPQHF. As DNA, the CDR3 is TGTGCCAGCAAAGGGGGCGATCAGCCCCAGCATTTT.

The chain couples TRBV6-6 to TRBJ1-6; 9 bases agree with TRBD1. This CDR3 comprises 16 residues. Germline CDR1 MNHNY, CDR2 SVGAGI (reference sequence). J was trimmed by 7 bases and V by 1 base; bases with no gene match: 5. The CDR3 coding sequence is TGTGCCAGCAGTTACTTGGGGACAGGGTCGAATTCACCCCTCCACTTT. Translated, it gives CASSYLGTGSNSPLHF.

Here the CDR3 DNA reads TGTGCCTGGGCATACGGGACAGCTAATTCACCCCTCCACTTT. Its translation: CAWAYGTANSPLHF. V is TRBV30 and J is TRBJ1-6, with 7 positions matching TRBD1. Germline loops: CDR1 GTSNPN, CDR2 SVGIG (reference sequence). J lost 6 bases, V lost 5 bases, and 7 bases had no gene match. The CDR3 is made up of 14 amino acids.

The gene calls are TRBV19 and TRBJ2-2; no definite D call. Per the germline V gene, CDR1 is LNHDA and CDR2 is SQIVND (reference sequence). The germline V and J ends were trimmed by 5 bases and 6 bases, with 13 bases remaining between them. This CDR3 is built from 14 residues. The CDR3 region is CASSVERRSGELFF. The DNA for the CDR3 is TGTGCCAGTAGTGTGGAACGGCGTTCCGGGGAGCTGTTTTTT. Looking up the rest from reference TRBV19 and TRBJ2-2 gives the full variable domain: DGGITQSPKYLFRKEGQNVTLSCEQNLNHDAMYWYRQDPGQGLRLIYYSQIVNDFQKGDIAEGYSVSREKKESFPLTVTSAQKNPTAFYLCASSVERRSGELFFGEGSRLTVL.

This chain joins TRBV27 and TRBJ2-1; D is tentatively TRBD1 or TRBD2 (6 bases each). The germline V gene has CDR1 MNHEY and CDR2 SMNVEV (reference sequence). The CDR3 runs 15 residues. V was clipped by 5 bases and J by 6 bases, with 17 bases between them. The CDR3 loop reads CASSQEGGPGNEQFF. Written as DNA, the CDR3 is TGTGCCAGCAGTCAAGAGGGGGGACCTGGCAATGAGCAGTTCTTC.